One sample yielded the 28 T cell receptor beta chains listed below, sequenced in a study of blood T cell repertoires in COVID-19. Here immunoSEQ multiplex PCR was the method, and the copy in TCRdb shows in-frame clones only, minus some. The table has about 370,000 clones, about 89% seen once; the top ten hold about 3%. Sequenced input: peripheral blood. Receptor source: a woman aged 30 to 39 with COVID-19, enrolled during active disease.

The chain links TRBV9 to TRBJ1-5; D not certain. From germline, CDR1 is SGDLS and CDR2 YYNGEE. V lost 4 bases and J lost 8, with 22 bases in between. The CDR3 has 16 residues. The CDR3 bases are TGTGCCAGCAGCTCTCGCGGAGCCTCATGGGAGGAGCCCCAGCATTTT. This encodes CASSSRGASWEEPQHF.

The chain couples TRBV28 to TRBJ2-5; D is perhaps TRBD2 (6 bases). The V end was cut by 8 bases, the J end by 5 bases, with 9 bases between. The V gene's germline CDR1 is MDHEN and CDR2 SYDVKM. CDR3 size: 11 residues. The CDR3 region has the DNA TGTGCCAGCCGCGGGGTGGAGACCCAGTACTTC. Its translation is CASRGVETQYF.

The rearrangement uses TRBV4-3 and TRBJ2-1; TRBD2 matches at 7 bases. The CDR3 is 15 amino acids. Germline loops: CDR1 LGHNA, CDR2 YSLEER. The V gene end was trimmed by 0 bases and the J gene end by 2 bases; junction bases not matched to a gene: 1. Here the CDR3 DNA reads TGCGCCAGCAGCCAAGATCGGGGGGCCTACAATGAGCAGTTCTTC. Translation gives CASSQDRGAYNEQFF.

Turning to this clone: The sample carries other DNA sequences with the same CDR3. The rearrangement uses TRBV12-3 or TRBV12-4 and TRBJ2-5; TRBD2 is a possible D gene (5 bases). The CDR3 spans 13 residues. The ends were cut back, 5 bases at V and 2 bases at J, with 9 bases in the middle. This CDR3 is CASSLTRQETQYF. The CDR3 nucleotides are TGTGCCAGCAGTCTAACTAGGCAAGAGACCCAGTACTTC.

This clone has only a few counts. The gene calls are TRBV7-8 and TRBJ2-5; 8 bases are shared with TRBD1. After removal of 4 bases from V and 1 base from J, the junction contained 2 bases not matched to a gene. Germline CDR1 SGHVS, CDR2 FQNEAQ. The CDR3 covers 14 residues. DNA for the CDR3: TGTGCCAGCAGCTCAGACAGGGGCCAAGAGACCCAGTACTTC. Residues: CASSSDRGQETQYF.

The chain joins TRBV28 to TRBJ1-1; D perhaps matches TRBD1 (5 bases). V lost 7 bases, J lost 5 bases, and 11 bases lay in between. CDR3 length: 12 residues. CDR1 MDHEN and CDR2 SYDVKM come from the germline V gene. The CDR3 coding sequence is TGTGCCAGCAAAGCCGGGGGAACTGAAGCTTTCTTT. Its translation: CASKAGGTEAFF.

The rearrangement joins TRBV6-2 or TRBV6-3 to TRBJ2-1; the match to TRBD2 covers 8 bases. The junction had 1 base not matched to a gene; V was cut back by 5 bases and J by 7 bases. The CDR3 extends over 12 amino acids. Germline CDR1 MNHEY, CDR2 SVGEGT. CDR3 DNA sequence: TGTGCCAGCAGTAGCGGGAGTAATGAGCAGTTCTTC. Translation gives CASSSGSNEQFF.

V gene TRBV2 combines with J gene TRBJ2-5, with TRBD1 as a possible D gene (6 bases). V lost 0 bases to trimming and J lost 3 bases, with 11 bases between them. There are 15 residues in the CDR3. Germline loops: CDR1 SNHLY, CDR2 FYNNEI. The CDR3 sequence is CASSEAQGLKETQYF. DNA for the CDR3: TGTGCCAGCAGTGAAGCGCAGGGGTTAAAAGAGACCCAGTACTTC. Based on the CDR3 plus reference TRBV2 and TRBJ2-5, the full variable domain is EPEVTQTPSHQVTQMGQEVILRCVPISNHLYFYWYRQILGQKVEFLVSFYNNEISEKSEIFDDQFSVERPDGSNFTLKIRSTKLEDSAMYFCASSEAQGLKETQYFGPGTRLLVL.

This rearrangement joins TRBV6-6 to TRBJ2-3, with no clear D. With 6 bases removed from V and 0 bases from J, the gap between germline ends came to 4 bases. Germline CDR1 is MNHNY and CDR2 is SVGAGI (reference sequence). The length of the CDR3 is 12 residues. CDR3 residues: CASSPSTDTQYF. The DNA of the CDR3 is TGTGCCAGCAGCCCTAGCACAGATACGCAGTATTTT.

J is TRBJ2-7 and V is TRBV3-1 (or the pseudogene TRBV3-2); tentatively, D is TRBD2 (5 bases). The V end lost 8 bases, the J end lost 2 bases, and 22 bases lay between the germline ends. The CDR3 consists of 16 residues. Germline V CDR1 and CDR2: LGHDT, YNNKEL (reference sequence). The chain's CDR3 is CASSYIGRMGAYEQYF. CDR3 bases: TGTGCCAGCTCTTATATAGGGAGAATGGGAGCCTACGAGCAGTACTTC.

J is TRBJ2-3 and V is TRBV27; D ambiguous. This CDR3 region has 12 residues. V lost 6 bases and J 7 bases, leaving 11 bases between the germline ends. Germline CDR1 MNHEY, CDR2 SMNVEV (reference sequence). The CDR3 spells CASSNVGYTQYF. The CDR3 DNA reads TGTGCCAGCAGCAACGTCGGTTATACGCAGTATTTT.

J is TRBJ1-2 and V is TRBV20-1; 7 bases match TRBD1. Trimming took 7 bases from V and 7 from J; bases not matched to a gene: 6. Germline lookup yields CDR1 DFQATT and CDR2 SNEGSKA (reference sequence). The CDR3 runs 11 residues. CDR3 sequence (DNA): TGCAGTGTGGAGGGGGCGCGTGGCTACACCTTC. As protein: CSVEGARGYTF.

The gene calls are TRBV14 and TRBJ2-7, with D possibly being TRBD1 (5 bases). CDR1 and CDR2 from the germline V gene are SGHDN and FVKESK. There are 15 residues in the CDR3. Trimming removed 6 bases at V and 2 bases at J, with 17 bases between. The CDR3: CASRSRGTGTYEQYV. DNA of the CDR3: TGTGCCAGCAGATCAAGGGGTACAGGAACCTACGAGCAGTACGTC.

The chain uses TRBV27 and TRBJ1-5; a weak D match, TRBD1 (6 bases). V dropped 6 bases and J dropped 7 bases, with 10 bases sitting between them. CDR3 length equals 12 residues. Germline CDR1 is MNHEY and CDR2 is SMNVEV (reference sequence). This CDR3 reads CASRQGGQPQHF. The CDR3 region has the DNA TGTGCCAGCAGACAGGGTGGGCAGCCCCAGCATTTT.

The CDR3 sequence: CASSFGRGTEAFF. CDR3 sequence (DNA): TGTGCCAGCAGCTTCGGTAGGGGCACTGAAGCTTTCTTT. This chain uses TRBV5-6 with TRBJ1-1; weak D call: TRBD1 (5 bases). The CDR3 runs 13 residues. V gave up 2 bases and J gave up 4 bases, with 9 bases separating them. Germline V gives CDR1 SGHDT, CDR2 YYEEEE. Combining the CDR3 with reference TRBV5-6 and TRBJ1-1 gives the whole variable domain DAGVTQSPTHLIKTRGQQVTLRCSPKSGHDTVSWYQQALGQGPQFIFQYYEEEERQRGNFPDRFSGHQFPNYSSELNVNALLLGDSALYLCASSFGRGTEAFFGQGTRLTVV.

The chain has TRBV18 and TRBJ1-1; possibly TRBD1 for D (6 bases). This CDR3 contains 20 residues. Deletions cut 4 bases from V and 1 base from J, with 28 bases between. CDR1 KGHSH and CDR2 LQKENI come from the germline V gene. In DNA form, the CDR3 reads TGTGCCAGCTCACTCTTTTTTTTAACAGACACAGGGATTGGGAACACTGAAGCTTTCTTT. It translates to CASSLFFLTDTGIGNTEAFF.

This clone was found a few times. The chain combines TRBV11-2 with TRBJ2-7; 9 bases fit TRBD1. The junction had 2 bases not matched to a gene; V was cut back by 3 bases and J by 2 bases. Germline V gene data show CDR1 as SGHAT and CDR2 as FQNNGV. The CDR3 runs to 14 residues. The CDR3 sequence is CASSLDRGAYEQYF. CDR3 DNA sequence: TGTGCCAGCAGCTTGGACAGGGGAGCCTACGAGCAGTACTTC.

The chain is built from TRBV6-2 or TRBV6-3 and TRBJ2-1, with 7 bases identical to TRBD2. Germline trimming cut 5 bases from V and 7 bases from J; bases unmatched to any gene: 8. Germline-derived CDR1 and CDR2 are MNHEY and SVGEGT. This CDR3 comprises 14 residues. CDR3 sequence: CASSQGLSRNEQFF. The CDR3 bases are TGTGCCAGCAGTCAGGGACTAAGTAGGAATGAGCAGTTCTTC.

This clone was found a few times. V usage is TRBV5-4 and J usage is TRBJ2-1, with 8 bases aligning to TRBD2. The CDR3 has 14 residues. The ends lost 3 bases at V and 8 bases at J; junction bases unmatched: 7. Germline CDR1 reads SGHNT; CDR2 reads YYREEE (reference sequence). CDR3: CASSSPGLDDEQFF. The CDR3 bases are TGTGCCAGCAGCTCCCCGGGACTAGATGATGAGCAGTTCTTC. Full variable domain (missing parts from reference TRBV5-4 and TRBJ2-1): ETGVTQSPTHLIKTRGQQVTLRCSSQSGHNTVSWYQQALGQGPQFIFQYYREEENGRGNFPPRFSGLQFPNYSSELNVNALELDDSALYLCASSSPGLDDEQFFGPGTRLTVL.

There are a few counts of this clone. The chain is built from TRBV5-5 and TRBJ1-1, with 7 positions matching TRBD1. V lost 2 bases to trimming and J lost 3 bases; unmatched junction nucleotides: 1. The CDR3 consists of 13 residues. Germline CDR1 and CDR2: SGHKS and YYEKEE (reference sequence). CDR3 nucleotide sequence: TGTGCCAGCAGCTTCCAGGGGGACACTGAAGCTTTCTTT. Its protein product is CASSFQGDTEAFF.

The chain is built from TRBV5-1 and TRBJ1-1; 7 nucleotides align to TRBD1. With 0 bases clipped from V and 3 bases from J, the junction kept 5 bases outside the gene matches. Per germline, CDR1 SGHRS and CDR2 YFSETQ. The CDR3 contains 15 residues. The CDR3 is CASSLGGGKDTEAFF. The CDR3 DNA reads TGCGCCAGCAGCTTGGGAGGGGGCAAAGACACTGAAGCTTTCTTT.

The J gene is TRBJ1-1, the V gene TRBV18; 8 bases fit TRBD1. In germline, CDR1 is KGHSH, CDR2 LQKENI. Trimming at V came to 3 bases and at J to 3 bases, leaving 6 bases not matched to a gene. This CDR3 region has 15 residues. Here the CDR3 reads CASSPRGQADTEAFF. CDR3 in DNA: TGTGCCAGCTCACCCAGGGGACAGGCGGACACTGAAGCTTTCTTT.

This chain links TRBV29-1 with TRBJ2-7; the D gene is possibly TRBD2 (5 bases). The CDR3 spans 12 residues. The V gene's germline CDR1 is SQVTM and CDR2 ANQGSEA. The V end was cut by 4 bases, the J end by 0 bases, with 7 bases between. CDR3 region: CSVVGVSYEQYF. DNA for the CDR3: TGCAGCGTTGTGGGAGTCTCCTACGAGCAGTACTTC.

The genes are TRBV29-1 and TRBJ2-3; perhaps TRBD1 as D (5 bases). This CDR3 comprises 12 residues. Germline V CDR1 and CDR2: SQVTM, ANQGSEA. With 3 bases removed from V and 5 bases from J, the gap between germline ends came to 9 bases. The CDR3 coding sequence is TGCAGCGTTGACCCTAGGGGAGATACGCAGTATTTT. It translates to CSVDPRGDTQYF.

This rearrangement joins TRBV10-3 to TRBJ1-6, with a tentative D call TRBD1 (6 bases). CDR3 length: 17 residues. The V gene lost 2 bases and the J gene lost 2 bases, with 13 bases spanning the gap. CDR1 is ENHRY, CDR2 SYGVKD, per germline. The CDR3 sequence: CAISEAGGSTYNSPLHF. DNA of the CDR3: TGTGCCATCAGTGAGGCGGGGGGCAGCACCTATAATTCACCCCTCCACTTT.

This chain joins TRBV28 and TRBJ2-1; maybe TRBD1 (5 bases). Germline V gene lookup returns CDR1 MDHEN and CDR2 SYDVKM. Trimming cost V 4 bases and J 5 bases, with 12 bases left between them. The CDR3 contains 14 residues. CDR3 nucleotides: TGTGCCAGCAGTTCAGGGATACCCGACAATGAGCAGTTCTTC. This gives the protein CASSSGIPDNEQFF.

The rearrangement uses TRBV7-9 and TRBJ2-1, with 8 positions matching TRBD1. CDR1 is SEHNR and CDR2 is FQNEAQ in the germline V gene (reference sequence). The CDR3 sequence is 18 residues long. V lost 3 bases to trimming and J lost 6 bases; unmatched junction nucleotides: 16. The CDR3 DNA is TGTGCCAGCAGCTTCCGGGACAGGTCCCCCTCGATTATCAATGAGCAGTTCTTC. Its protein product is CASSFRDRSPSIINEQFF.

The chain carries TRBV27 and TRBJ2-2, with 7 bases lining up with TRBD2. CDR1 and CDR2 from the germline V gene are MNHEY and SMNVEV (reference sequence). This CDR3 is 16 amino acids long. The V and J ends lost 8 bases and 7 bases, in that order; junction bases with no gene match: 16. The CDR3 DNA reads TGTGCCAGCGGCTCCCTAGTGGCGGGAGCACACGGGGAGCTGTTTTTT. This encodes CASGSLVAGAHGELFF.